This TCR beta chain stems from a study of blood T cell repertoires in COVID-19. Original analysis: The authors estimated nucleated cell counts from reference gene primer amplification. Only in-frame clones appear in the TCRdb table, and some are missing; sequencing was by immunoSEQ multiplex PCR. V and J calls and clone size are as listed in that table; D and trimming were resolved from the DNA. The sample yields under 250,000 clones, about nine tenths seen once. Unmatched junction bases numbered 6, after V lost 4 bases and J lost 5 bases. In germline, CDR1 is SGHTA, CDR2 FQGNSA. CDR3 length: 15 amino acids.

This TCR was sampled from a middle-aged man who had recovered from COVID-19. Sequencing was performed on PBMCs or T cells enriched from blood (not recorded which). The chain combines TRBV7-2 with TRBJ2-5; 11 positions agree with TRBD1. The CDR3 nucleotides read TGTGCCAGCAGCTCGGACAGGGGGCTGGTGGAGACCCAGTACTTC. This gives the protein CASSSDRGLVETQYF.